Below are 26 T cell receptor beta chains sequenced from a single sample in a study of molecular identifiers for immune sequencing clone quantification. TCRdb ran MiXCR on the PCR reads and lists one entry per CDR3 protein. The table includes about 40,000 distinct CDR3 sequences, 18% detected once. Sequencing input: naive CD8+ T cells from blood, with Jurkat cell RNA spiked in. This sample's subset: FACS-sorted CD8+CD4-CCR7+CD45RA+ naive T cells. These receptors were obtained from a human donor in good health. Some libraries in this study had Jurkat cell RNA spiked in.

With respect to this clonotype: A much larger clone lies a single base off, so this may be a read error. The V and J genes are TRBV7-2 and TRBJ2-7, with TRBD1 identical over 12 bases. The CDR3 is 15 amino acids. Germline V lookup: CDR1 SGHTA, CDR2 FQGNSA. CDR3 loop: CAGSVGTGGISRQYF. CDR3 nucleotide sequence: TGTGCCGGCAGCGTCGGGACAGGGGGCATATCAAGGCAGTACTTC.

The chain joins TRBV19 to TRBJ2-1, with D unresolved. The V gene lost 3 bases and the J gene lost 0 bases, with 6 bases spanning the gap. Germline V gives CDR1 LNHDA, CDR2 SQIVND (reference sequence). CDR3 length: 14 amino acids. DNA for the CDR3: TGTGCCAGTAGTATCAGTATCTCCTACAATGAGCAGTTCTTC. Translating it yields CASSISISYNEQFF.

The sample holds many counts of this clonotype. V usage is TRBV9 and J usage is TRBJ2-6; D not resolved. V lost 5 bases and J 0 bases, leaving 9 bases between the germline ends. CDR3 length: 15 residues. Per the germline V gene, CDR1 is SGDLS and CDR2 is YYNGEE. The CDR3 nucleotides are TGTGCCAGCAGACCGACCCCCTCTGGGGCCAACGTCCTGACTTTC. It yields the protein CASRPTPSGANVLTF.

This clonotype was seen more than once but under ten times. This chain connects TRBV5-4 to TRBJ2-2; 8 nucleotides match TRBD2. Per germline, CDR1 SGHNT and CDR2 YYREEE (reference sequence). The CDR3 consists of 15 residues. The V segment lost 5 bases and the J segment 2 bases; nucleotides outside the gene matches: 5. The CDR3, as DNA: TGTGCCAGCAGTCCCACTAGCGGAAACACCGGGGAGCTGTTTTTT. This codes for CASSPTSGNTGELFF.

This clonotype occurred many times. V and J are TRBV11-2 and TRBJ2-1, with 8 bases aligning to TRBD2. The CDR3 is 13 amino acids. With 8 bases clipped from V and 8 bases from J, the junction kept 8 bases outside the gene matches. Germline CDR1 reads SGHAT; CDR2 reads FQNNGV. CDR3 sequence reads: CASLLSGSDEQFF. The DNA of the CDR3 is TGTGCCAGCCTCCTAAGCGGGAGCGATGAGCAGTTCTTC. The entire variable domain, with the rest obtained from reference TRBV11-2 and TRBJ2-1, is as follows: EAGVAQSPRYKIIEKRQSVAFWCNPISGHATLYWYQQILGQGPKLLIQFQNNGVVDDSQLPKDRFSAERLKGVDSTLKIQPAKLEDSAVYLCASLLSGSDEQFFGPGTRLTVL.

In this sample, this clonotype turned up many times. The chain carries TRBV7-2 and TRBJ2-1, with D possibly matching TRBD1 (5 bases). Germline V gene lookup returns CDR1 SGHTA and CDR2 FQGNSA. The V gene lost 1 base and the J gene lost 8 bases, with 12 bases spanning the gap. CDR3 length: 14 amino acids. CDR3 DNA sequence: TGTGCCAGCAGCTTAGGAGGCAGGGCTCATGAGCAGTTCTTC. Amino acids: CASSLGGRAHEQFF.

This rearrangement joins TRBV28 to TRBJ2-4, with 8 positions matching TRBD2. CDR1 MDHEN and CDR2 SYDVKM come from the germline V gene. V shed 6 bases and J 0 bases; nucleotides not matched to a gene: 13. The CDR3 contains 18 residues. The CDR3 DNA is TGTGCCAGCAGCCCCAGCGGGAGATGGGCTCTAGCCAAAAACATTCAGTACTTC. It specifies CASSPSGRWALAKNIQYF.

Points on this clonotype: This could be a read error, since a much larger clone is one nucleotide away. This sequence joins TRBV7-9 and TRBJ2-7; 11 bases fit TRBD2. The CDR3 covers 19 residues. With V trimmed by 4 bases and J by 2 bases, 16 bases remained unmatched. Germline CDR1 is SEHNR and CDR2 is FQNEAQ (reference sequence). The CDR3 bases are TGTGCCAGCAGCTACCGACTAGCGGGACCCTCCGGTACCCCCTACGAGCAGTACTTC. This sequence encodes CASSYRLAGPSGTPYEQYF.

The V call is TRBV19, the J call TRBJ1-2; 7 bases are shared with TRBD1. Germline CDR1 and CDR2: LNHDA and SQIVND (reference sequence). J gave up 5 bases and V 4 bases, and 4 bases lay outside the gene matches. The CDR3 loop spans 13 amino acids. The CDR3: CASSTGTAYGYTF. The CDR3 DNA is TGTGCCAGTAGTACGGGGACAGCTTATGGCTACACCTTC.

A word on this clonotype: A read error may be the cause here, since a much bigger clone is one base away. This likely comes from a read error, as the CDR3 has no conserved phenylalanine or tryptophan at its end. V gene TRBV20-1 combines with J gene TRBJ2-5; tentatively, D is TRBD2 (6 bases). CDR3 size: 13 residues. Germline V gene lookup returns CDR1 DFQATT and CDR2 SNEGSKA (reference sequence). V was cut by 4 bases and J by 2 bases, with 11 bases left in between. CDR3 nucleotide sequence: TGCAGTGCTACCAAAGGGAGGCAAGAGACCCAGTACCTC. It is translated as CSATKGRQETQYL.

In its sample, this clonotype was seen many times. This sequence joins TRBV4-3 and TRBJ2-1; D possibly corresponds to TRBD1 (5 bases). V was pared by 4 bases and J by 8 bases, with 12 bases between. This CDR3 spans 13 amino acids. Per the germline V gene, CDR1 is LGHNA and CDR2 is YSLEER. The CDR3 coding sequence is TGCGCCAGCAGCCCAGGGATCGTGGATGAGCAGTTCTTC. Its translation is CASSPGIVDEQFF.

The table lists this clonotype with many counts. The chain is built from TRBV9 and TRBJ2-7, with a possible D match to TRBD1 (5 bases). The V gene's germline CDR1 is SGDLS and CDR2 YYNGEE. The CDR3 sequence is 14 residues long. The V gene lost 4 bases and the J gene lost 7 bases, with 18 bases spanning the gap. The CDR3 loop is CASSPRASLVEQYF. CDR3 DNA: TGTGCCAGCAGCCCCAGGGCCAGTCTGGTTGAGCAGTACTTC. Based on the CDR3 plus reference TRBV9 and TRBJ2-7, the full variable domain is DSGVTQTPKHLITATGQRVTLRCSPRSGDLSVYWYQQSLDQGLQFLIQYYNGEERAKGNILERFSAQQFPDLHSELNLSSLELGDSALYFCASSPRASLVEQYFGPGTRLTVT.

Many counts were recorded for this clonotype. The CDR3: CASSSGPGYEQYF. CDR3 nucleotide sequence: TGTGCCAGCAGCTCGGGACCCGGCTACGAGCAGTACTTC. The chain has TRBV7-8 and TRBJ2-7; D possibly matches TRBD1 or TRBD2 (5 bases each). The CDR3 length is 13 residues. Trimming shortened V by 4 bases and J by 3 bases, and 10 bases separated the two germline ends. The germline V gene has CDR1 SGHVS and CDR2 FQNEAQ.

The CDR3 region has the DNA TGTGCCAGCAGCCCGCCATTACGGGAGGGAGACGGGGAGCTGTTTTTT. Translating it yields CASSPPLREGDGELFF. The chain employs TRBV7-8 and TRBJ2-2; 8 nucleotides match TRBD2. The CDR3 has 16 amino acids. V lost 5 bases to trimming and J lost 7 bases; unmatched junction nucleotides: 12. Germline V gene data show CDR1 as SGHVS and CDR2 as FQNEAQ. Based on the CDR3 plus reference TRBV7-8 and TRBJ2-2, the full variable domain is GAGVSQSPRYKVAKRGQDVALRCDPISGHVSLFWYQQALGQGPEFLTYFQNEAQLDKSGLPSDRFFAERPEGSVSTLKIQRTQQEDSAVYLCASSPPLREGDGELFFGEGSRLTVL.

This clonotype was picked up a small number of times. The V call is TRBV19, the J call TRBJ2-7; 11 nucleotides match TRBD2. The CDR3 loop spans 15 amino acids. V was clipped by 3 bases and J by 0 bases; unmatched bases: 1. CDR1 is LNHDA, CDR2 SQIVND, per germline (reference sequence). The CDR3 here is CASSILAGGSYEQYF. The CDR3 DNA is TGTGCCAGTAGTATCCTAGCGGGAGGCTCCTACGAGCAGTACTTC. The full variable domain, with the rest looked up from reference TRBV19 and TRBJ2-7, is DGGITQSPKYLFRKEGQNVTLSCEQNLNHDAMYWYRQDPGQGLRLIYYSQIVNDFQKGDIAEGYSVSREKKESFPLTVTSAQKNPTAFYLCASSILAGGSYEQYFGPGTRLTVT.

This clonotype has a count of ten or more. The rearrangement joins TRBV7-8 to TRBJ2-7; D is ambiguous. V shed 0 bases and J shed 0 bases, with 9 bases lying between them. CDR1 is SGHVS and CDR2 is FQNEAQ in the germline V gene. The CDR3 length is 15 residues. The CDR3 here is CASSLALKSSYEQYF. The CDR3 coding sequence is TGTGCCAGCAGCTTAGCGCTAAAAAGCTCCTACGAGCAGTACTTC.

This clonotype has only a few counts. This chain uses TRBV6-6 with TRBJ2-7; tentatively, D is TRBD1 (5 bases). Germline V gives CDR1 MNHNY, CDR2 SVGAGI (reference sequence). V shed 2 bases and J shed 5 bases, with 16 bases lying between them. The CDR3 loop spans 15 amino acids. As DNA, the CDR3 is TGTGCCAGCAGTTACCGAATAACCACAGGTCACGAGCAGTACTTC. Amino acids: CASSYRITTGHEQYF.

This clonotype appeared many times. This chain connects TRBV27 to TRBJ2-7; possibly TRBD2 for D (6 bases). V shed 1 base and J shed 3 bases, with 10 bases lying between them. From germline, CDR1 is MNHEY and CDR2 SMNVEV (reference sequence). The CDR3 is made up of 14 amino acids. CDR3 loop: CASSLLAGFYEQYF. The CDR3 DNA is TGTGCCAGCAGTTTATTGGCGGGATTCTACGAGCAGTACTTC.

This clonotype was found many times. V is TRBV27 and J is TRBJ2-5; no reliable D call. V was cut by 5 bases and J by 1 base, with 11 bases left in between. The CDR3 has 14 amino acids. In germline, CDR1 is MNHEY, CDR2 SMNVEV (reference sequence). CDR3 in amino acids: CASSLTPTQETQYF. In nucleotides, the CDR3 is TGTGCCAGCAGTCTGACACCCACCCAAGAGACCCAGTACTTC.

At least ten counts were recorded for this clonotype. This sequence joins TRBV9 and TRBJ2-7; no definite D call. This CDR3 contains 12 residues. Deletions cut 4 bases from V and 3 bases from J, with 8 bases between. From germline, CDR1 is SGDLS and CDR2 YYNGEE. The CDR3: CASSQTGYEQYF. As DNA, the CDR3 is TGTGCCAGCAGCCAGACCGGCTACGAGCAGTACTTC. The full variable domain, with the rest looked up from reference TRBV9 and TRBJ2-7, is DSGVTQTPKHLITATGQRVTLRCSPRSGDLSVYWYQQSLDQGLQFLIQYYNGEERAKGNILERFSAQQFPDLHSELNLSSLELGDSALYFCASSQTGYEQYFGPGTRLTVT.

V usage is TRBV27 and J usage is TRBJ1-4; D remains ambiguous. The germline CDR1 and CDR2 sequences are MNHEY and SMNVEV (reference sequence). Trimming cost V 5 bases and J 4 bases, with 8 bases left between them. The CDR3 spans 13 residues. This chain's CDR3 is CASSLSFNEKLFF. The CDR3 DNA is TGTGCCAGCAGTCTTTCCTTTAATGAAAAACTGTTTTTT.

The rearrangement links TRBV10-3 to TRBJ2-3; no definite D call. This CDR3 is 11 amino acids long. The V end lost 4 bases, the J end lost 6 bases, and 5 bases lay between the germline ends. The germline V gene has CDR1 ENHRY and CDR2 SYGVKD. The CDR3 DNA follows: TGTGCCATCAGTGGGATTGATACGCAGTATTTT. As protein: CAISGIDTQYF.

This clonotype was observed a few times. Being one base from a much bigger clone, this may be a read error. V is TRBV9 and J is TRBJ2-3; D is undetermined. The CDR3 sequence is 15 residues long. Germline loops: CDR1 SGDLS, CDR2 YYNGEE. The V gene lost 4 bases and the J gene lost 0 bases, with 12 bases spanning the gap. The CDR3 DNA reads as TGTGCCAGCAGCACAGAAGGGTCAAGCACAGATACGCAGTATTTT. Translating it yields CASSTEGSSTDTQYF.

Many counts were recorded for this clonotype. CDR3 residues: CASSPGPLILSGANVLTF. CDR3 bases: TGTGCCAGCAGCCCAGGGCCCCTTATACTCTCTGGGGCCAACGTCCTGACTTTC. The V and J genes are TRBV7-3 and TRBJ2-6, with TRBD1 as a possible D gene (5 bases). This CDR3 region has 18 residues. V was trimmed by 5 bases and J by 0 bases, leaving 17 bases between them. Germline assignment: CDR1 SGHTA and CDR2 FQGTGA.

The sample holds many counts of this clonotype. The V call is TRBV27, the J call TRBJ1-5; D is possibly TRBD1 (5 bases). Germline V CDR1 and CDR2: MNHEY, SMNVEV (reference sequence). The germline V and J ends were trimmed by 2 bases and 3 bases, with 8 bases remaining between them. CDR3 length: 14 amino acids. CDR3 amino acids: CASSLLGDNQPQHF. In nucleotides, the CDR3 is TGTGCCAGCAGTTTACTGGGGGACAATCAGCCCCAGCATTTT.

This clonotype was recorded at least ten times. This chain connects TRBV7-2 to TRBJ2-3; TRBD2 matches at 14 bases. Germline V gene data show CDR1 as SGHTA and CDR2 as FQGNSA. The CDR3 loop spans 17 amino acids. Germline trimming cut 5 bases from V and 5 bases from J; bases unmatched to any gene: 9. DNA for the CDR3: TGTGCCAGCAGCCAAGGGACTAGCGGGAGAAGGTTAGATACGCAGTATTTT. Protein sequence: CASSQGTSGRRLDTQYF.